Presented here are 22 T cell receptor beta chains from one specimen sequenced in a study of shared clonotypes between healthy human individuals. Data came from immunoSEQ multiplex PCR; TCRdb stores just in-frame clones and leaves some out. This sample has roughly 300,000 clones, with about 70% found just once. Sequenced material: memory CD4+ T cells sorted from blood. The subset is: CD45RA-negative fraction. These receptors were collected from a man aged 25 to 40 in good health.

The chain carries TRBV5-6 and TRBJ2-1; either TRBD1 or TRBD2 may supply D (5 bases each). The CDR3 has 13 residues. CDR1 is SGHDT, CDR2 YYEEEE, per germline. Deletions cut 4 bases from V and 15 bases from J, with 20 bases between. This CDR3 reads CASSRGPPERMFF. The DNA of the CDR3 is TGTGCCAGCAGCCGGGGACCTCCCGAGAGGATGTTCTTC.

The chain recombines TRBV11-3 with TRBJ1-1, with D perhaps TRBD1 (5 bases). CDR1 and CDR2 from the germline V gene are SGHNT and YENEEA. The CDR3 length is 15 residues. Between the trimmed V and J ends, which lost 5 bases and 1 base, there was a span of 14 bases. For the CDR3, the DNA is TGTGCCAGCAGCGCATCAGGGAACCCGAACACTGAAGCTTTCTTT. It yields the protein CASSASGNPNTEAFF.

The chain is built from TRBV7-9 and TRBJ2-5, with 7 positions matching TRBD2. This CDR3 has 15 residues. Germline lookup yields CDR1 SEHNR and CDR2 FQNEAQ (reference sequence). V lost 5 bases, J lost 7 bases, and 13 bases stayed unmatched. The CDR3 is CASSPRTRMYWTQYF. CDR3 nucleotide sequence: TGTGCCAGCAGCCCCCGGACTAGAATGTATTGGACCCAGTACTTC.

This clone was detected only once. The chain couples TRBV5-1 to TRBJ2-2, with 9 bases aligning to TRBD1. The CDR3 covers 15 residues. The germline V gene has CDR1 SGHRS and CDR2 YFSETQ. Unmatched junction bases numbered 5, after V lost 4 bases and J lost 4 bases. CDR3 DNA sequence: TGCGCCAGCAGCACGGGACAGGGTGCCACCGGGGAGCTGTTTTTT. The encoded protein is CASSTGQGATGELFF. The variable domain in full, with the rest retrieved from reference TRBV5-1 and TRBJ2-2, is KAGVTQTPRYLIKTRGQQVTLSCSPISGHRSVSWYQQTPGQGLQFLFEYFSETQRNKGNFPGRFSGRQFSNSRSEMNVSTLELGDSALYLCASSTGQGATGELFFGEGSRLTVL.

Turning to this clone: Other nucleotide sequences in the sample specify the same CDR3. This chain links TRBV6-1 with TRBJ1-2, with 8 bases identical to TRBD1. Germline loops: CDR1 MNHNS, CDR2 SASEGT. The CDR3 covers 15 residues. Trimming removed 3 bases from V and 4 bases from J; junction bases left unmatched: 7. The CDR3: CASSESGQGGYGYTF. As DNA, the CDR3 is TGTGCCAGCAGTGAGTCCGGACAGGGTGGCTATGGCTACACCTTC.

A note on this clone: The junction does not match germline at one end; this may be a read error. The chain recombines TRBV7-9 with TRBJ2-1; D not resolved. This CDR3 has 15 amino acids. Germline V gives CDR1 SEHNR, CDR2 FQNEAQ (reference sequence). The CDR3: CASAGWSGSCNEQFF. The CDR3 DNA reads TGTGCCAGCGCCGGCTGGTCTGGCTCCTGCAATGAGCAGTTCTTC.

The gene calls are TRBV7-2 and TRBJ1-4; D call uncertain. The CDR3 is 16 residues long. Trimming cost V 6 bases and J 4 bases, with 18 bases left between them. Germline CDR1 is SGHTA and CDR2 is FQGNSA. CDR3 residues: CASSLRKGNGNEKLFF. The CDR3 bases are TGTGCCAGCAGTTTACGTAAGGGCAATGGTAATGAAAAACTGTTTTTT.

V and J are TRBV28 and TRBJ2-5; possibly TRBD2 for D (6 bases). The germline gives CDR1 MDHEN, CDR2 SYDVKM. V lost 8 bases and J lost 0, with 16 bases in between. The length of the CDR3 is 15 residues. The CDR3 bases are TGTGCCAGCGTGGAAGGGGCGGGGTACCAAGAGACCCAGTACTTC. Amino acids: CASVEGAGYQETQYF.

This clone occurred many times. The J gene is TRBJ2-5, the V gene TRBV7-8, with D unclear. Germline V gene lookup returns CDR1 SGHVS and CDR2 FQNEAQ. The CDR3 runs to 13 residues. Trimming pared 5 bases from V and 2 bases from J, leaving 9 bases between. This chain's CDR3 is CASSGPGQETQYF. The CDR3 coding sequence is TGTGCCAGCAGCGGGCCAGGTCAAGAGACCCAGTACTTC.

The rearrangement uses TRBV19 and TRBJ1-5, with D possibly TRBD1 on 5 matching bases. Germline V CDR1 and CDR2: LNHDA, SQIVND (reference sequence). The CDR3 is 16 amino acids. Deletions cut 1 base from V and 2 bases from J, with 12 bases between. The CDR3 DNA sequence: TGTGCCAGTAGTATAGCGGGGCCTCCGGGCAATCAGCCCCAGCATTTT. It encodes CASSIAGPPGNQPQHF. The complete variable domain, with remaining parts taken from reference TRBV19 and TRBJ1-5, reads DGGITQSPKYLFRKEGQNVTLSCEQNLNHDAMYWYRQDPGQGLRLIYYSQIVNDFQKGDIAEGYSVSREKKESFPLTVTSAQKNPTAFYLCASSIAGPPGNQPQHFGDGTRLSIL.

The chain couples TRBV6-1 to TRBJ1-2; D might be TRBD1 (6 bases). Deletions cut 4 bases from V and 7 bases from J, with 16 bases between. Germline lookup yields CDR1 MNHNS and CDR2 SASEGT. This CDR3 region has 14 residues. The CDR3 DNA reads as TGTGCCAGCAGTGCTACACAGGGACTCCTTGGCTACACCTTC. Its protein is CASSATQGLLGYTF.

J is TRBJ2-7 and V is TRBV20-1; D assignment may be TRBD1 or TRBD2 (5 bases each). This CDR3 spans 11 amino acids. Trimming removed 3 bases at V and 7 bases at J, with 10 bases between. CDR1 and CDR2 from the germline V gene are DFQATT and SNEGSKA (reference sequence). CDR3: CSARWGGEQYF. The CDR3 nucleotides read TGCAGTGCTAGGTGGGGCGGGGAGCAGTACTTC.

The rearrangement links TRBV11-1 to TRBJ2-7, with TRBD1 matching over 8 bases. The CDR3 spans 14 residues. The trim removed 4 bases at V and 4 bases at J, leaving 6 bases unmatched. Germline assignment: CDR1 SGHAT and CDR2 FQDESV (reference sequence). The CDR3 loop reads CASSYGQGLYEQYF. Written as DNA, the CDR3 is TGTGCCAGCAGCTATGGACAGGGCCTATACGAGCAGTACTTC.

The chain couples TRBV14 to TRBJ1-2; no firm D call. The germline V gene has CDR1 SGHDN and CDR2 FVKESK. The CDR3 extends over 15 amino acids. V gave up 0 bases and J gave up 0 bases, with 8 bases separating them. In nucleotides, the CDR3 is TGTGCCAGCAGCCAAGAACGTCTTTCTAACTATGGCTACACCTTC. Amino acids: CASSQERLSNYGYTF. Full variable domain (missing parts from reference TRBV14 and TRBJ1-2): EAGVTQFPSHSVIEKGQTVTLRCDPISGHDNLYWYRRVMGKEIKFLLHFVKESKQDESGMPNNRFLAERTGGTYSTLKVQPAELEDSGVYFCASSQERLSNYGYTFGSGTRLTVV.

In this sample, this clone turned up a few times. The V gene is TRBV29-1, the J gene TRBJ2-5; D might be TRBD2 (6 bases). Trimming took 4 bases from V and 5 from J, leaving 14 bases between them. CDR3 length: 13 amino acids. CDR1 is SQVTM and CDR2 is ANQGSEA in the germline V gene. The CDR3 bases are TGCAGCGTTGTCTTGGGGGGAAGGGAGACCCAGTACTTC. It codes for CSVVLGGRETQYF.

The chain combines TRBV29-1 with TRBJ2-7; TRBD1 aligns across 11 bases. CDR1 is SQVTM and CDR2 is ANQGSEA in the germline V gene. This CDR3 is built from 18 residues. The V gene end was trimmed by 0 bases and the J gene end by 4 bases; junction bases not matched to a gene: 14. Written as DNA, the CDR3 is TGCAGCGTTGAAGATCAGTTAAGTTGGACAGGGGGCATTTACGAGCAGTACTTC. This translates into CSVEDQLSWTGGIYEQYF.

Comment on this clone: At one end the junction does not follow the germline gene, possibly because of a read error. The chain recombines TRBV9 with TRBJ2-1; TRBD1 is a possible D gene (5 bases). This CDR3 is built from 15 residues. CDR1 SGDLS and CDR2 YYNGEE come from the germline V gene. The chain's CDR3 is CASSVEGASNNEQFF. The CDR3 DNA sequence: TGTGCCAGCAGCGTAGAAGGGGCCTCCAACAATGAGCAGTTCTTC.

The genes are TRBV5-6 and TRBJ2-1; 7 nucleotides line up with TRBD1. Germline V CDR1 and CDR2: SGHDT, YYEEEE. CDR3 size: 15 residues. V trimming: 2 bases; J trimming: 4 bases; junction bases outside the gene matches: 6. CDR3 DNA sequence: TGTGCCAGCAGCTTAACCCGGGACAGATACAATGAGCAGTTCTTC. Its protein is CASSLTRDRYNEQFF.

CDR3 bases: TGTGCCAGCAGCGGAGGGGCAGGGAGTTCCTACGAGCAGTACTTC. This translates into CASSGGAGSSYEQYF. This rearrangement joins TRBV7-8 to TRBJ2-7; weak D call: TRBD2 (6 bases). This CDR3 has 15 residues. CDR1 SGHVS and CDR2 FQNEAQ come from the germline V gene. Trimming took 5 bases from V and 1 from J, leaving 15 bases between them. The entire variable domain, with the rest obtained from reference TRBV7-8 and TRBJ2-7, is as follows: GAGVSQSPRYKVAKRGQDVALRCDPISGHVSLFWYQQALGQGPEFLTYFQNEAQLDKSGLPSDRFFAERPEGSVSTLKIQRTQQEDSAVYLCASSGGAGSSYEQYFGPGTRLTVT.

This clone was seen a few times. The V and J genes are TRBV21-1 and TRBJ1-4; TRBD1 reflects the table's D call only, with no check against the DNA. TRBV21-1 corresponds to a pseudogene. The CDR3 totals 11 residues. The CDR3 DNA reads TGTGCCAGAGGACAGAATGAAAAACTGTTTTTT. This translates into CARGQNEKLFF.

This clone turned up a few times. The V and J genes are TRBV11-3 and TRBJ2-7; TRBD2 agrees at 10 bases. Germline V lookup: CDR1 SGHNT, CDR2 YENEEA. With V trimmed by 5 bases and J by 9 bases, 7 bases remained unmatched. The CDR3 loop spans 13 amino acids. The CDR3 coding sequence is TGTGCCAGCAGCACAGAGACTAGCGGGCGGCAGTACTTC. Its translation: CASSTETSGRQYF.

The rearrangement uses TRBV18 and TRBJ2-5, with D tentatively TRBD2 (5 bases). Trimming cost V 6 bases and J 2 bases, with 10 bases left between them. Per germline, CDR1 KGHSH and CDR2 LQKENI. This CDR3 has 13 amino acids. The CDR3 nucleotides are TGTGCCAGCTCGTACGGGGAACAAGAGACCCAGTACTTC. Its translation: CASSYGEQETQYF.